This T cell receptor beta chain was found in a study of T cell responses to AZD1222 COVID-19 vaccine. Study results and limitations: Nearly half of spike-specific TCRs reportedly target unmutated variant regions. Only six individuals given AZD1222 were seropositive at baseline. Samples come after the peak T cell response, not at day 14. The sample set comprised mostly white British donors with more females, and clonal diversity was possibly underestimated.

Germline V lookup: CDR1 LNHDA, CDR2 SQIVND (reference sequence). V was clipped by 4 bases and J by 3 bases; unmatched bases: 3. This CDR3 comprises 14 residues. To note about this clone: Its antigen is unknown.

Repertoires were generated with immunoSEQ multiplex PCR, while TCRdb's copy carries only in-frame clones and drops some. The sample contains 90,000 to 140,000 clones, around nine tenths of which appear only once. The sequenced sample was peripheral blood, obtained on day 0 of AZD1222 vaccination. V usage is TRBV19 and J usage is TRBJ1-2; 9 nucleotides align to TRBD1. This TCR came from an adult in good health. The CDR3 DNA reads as TGTGCCAGTAGTAGGCGGACAGGGGACTATGGCTACACCTTC. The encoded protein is CASSRRTGDYGYTF. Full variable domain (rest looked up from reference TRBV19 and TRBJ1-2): DGGITQSPKYLFRKEGQNVTLSCEQNLNHDAMYWYRQDPGQGLRLIYYSQIVNDFQKGDIAEGYSVSREKKESFPLTVTSAQKNPTAFYLCASSRRTGDYGYTFGSGTRLTVV.